The entry that follows covers one T cell receptor (beta chain) sequence. Its antigen remains undetermined. Base qualities were left out, and no much larger clone turns up one base away. The germline V gene gives CDR1 as SGHNT and CDR2 as YENEEA. The junction shows trimming of 5 bases on V and 2 bases on J, plus 10 bases between the germline ends. The CDR3, from cysteine to phenylalanine, totals 14 residues. Only CDR3 DNA remains: 42 bases, in frame from the first base. The patients who supplied the archived tumor blocks had received no neoadjuvant therapy before resection. The preserved-tissue arm of the study used about 30 surgical resection samples from some 25 previously untreated pancreatic ductal adenocarcinoma patients. DNA for the resection arm was extracted from ten 5-micron curls of FFPE tumor lying next to the multiplex immunohistochemistry slide. The sample comes from a study of CXCR4 blockade with PD-1 therapy in pancreatic cancer (dated by TCRdb to the late 2010s). Regarding the complete study: The study analyzed resected pancreatic ductal adenocarcinoma using multiplex immunohistochemistry and TCRbeta immunosequencing, along with ex vivo slice culture to test PD-1 and CXCR4 blockade. Two geographically distinct regions were TCR-sequenced from each of about 6 tumors to assess intratumoral heterogeneity. Results and caveats for the whole study, not just this receptor: Because only TCRbeta chains were sequenced, true antigen-specificity overlap among the convergent dominant clones remained unconfirmed, awaiting paired alpha-beta single-cell sequencing. A strong correlation was found between the frequency of an amino acid clone and the number of distinct nucleotide rearrangements encoding that clone, which suggests convergent selection driven by common tumor antigens. Clonal expansion was observed in tumors, with a mean productive clonality of around 0.13 compared with more than 0.045 in healthy blood, but no correlation between clonality and survival was found.

TCRbeta CDR3 regions were immunosequenced from extracted DNA using the immunoSEQ Assay at Adaptive Biotechnologies. Processing in the source paper ran as follows. To quantify the absolute abundance of each unique TCRbeta CDR3, sequences were collapsed and filtered. Clonality was calculated as 1 minus Pielou's evenness, with only productive in-frame rearrangements included in the computation. Regional overlap was evaluated by tracking the top 100 nucleotide rearrangements across paired samples, and paired versus unrelated samples were compared using the Morisita index. Convergence of nucleotide rearrangements onto identical amino acid sequences was assessed with the immunoSEQ Rearrangement Details tool. Entries here come from immuneACCESS through TCRdb and include only in-frame sequences with V and J called. Some clones fail to appear in such tables; in the studies checked, an unresolved V gene covers under half of the shortfall, and the cause of the remainder is unknown. Clone size and the V and J calls come from that table; the DNA yielded D and trimming. This sample lists some 6,200 clones; roughly 36% were detected once. The ten most abundant clones make up under 15% of the sample.

The receptor chain draws on TRBV11-3 and TRBJ1-5, with no D gene named confidently. The TCR comes from a human donor with pancreatic ductal adenocarcinoma. Sequences were obtained from tumor tissue. The DNA sequence is given as TGTGCCAGCAGCCCCCGGGAGGGCAATCAGCCCCAGCATTTT. Its protein product is CASSPREGNQPQHF.